This entry lists 2 T cell receptor beta chains sequenced from one sample in a study of shared clonotypes between healthy human individuals. This table comes from immunoSEQ multiplex PCR, and its TCRdb copy is limited to in-frame clones, with some not included. The data hold about 2.4 million clones, with around nine tenths observed a single time. Material for sequencing was naive CD4+ T cells sorted from blood. The subset: CD45RA+ positively selected. The receptors were gathered from a man between 18 and 35 years old in good health.

This rearrangement joins TRBV6-1 to TRBJ2-3; the match to TRBD1 covers 8 bases. J was trimmed by 0 bases and V by 4 bases; bases with no gene match: 6. There are 16 residues in the CDR3. The germline gives CDR1 MNHNS, CDR2 SASEGT. DNA for the CDR3: TGTGCCAGCAGTGCCCTCAGGGGGCCTAGCACAGATACGCAGTATTTT. It specifies CASSALRGPSTDTQYF.

This clone has a single count. The rearrangement joins TRBV18 to TRBJ2-5, with 8 positions matching TRBD1. Germline V gene sequence: CDR1 KGHSH, CDR2 LQKENI. V was clipped by 4 bases and J by 5 bases; unmatched bases: 6. This CDR3 region has 14 residues. The CDR3 loop is CASSLLDRAETQYF. As DNA, the CDR3 is TGTGCCAGCTCACTCCTGGACAGGGCTGAGACCCAGTACTTC.